The 5 T cell receptor beta chains given below trace back to one sample, sequenced in a study of T cells after yellow fever vaccination. MiXCR, run by TCRdb on the 5' RACE reads, gives a single entry per CDR3 protein. The sample lists 68,000 or so distinct CDR3 sequences; less than 8.5% were seen once. Sequencing used CD8+ T cells sorted from PBMCs, obtained roughly 45 days after the first yellow fever vaccination. All receptors derive from a man in his late teens or twenties who received the YFV17D yellow fever vaccine.

This clonotype was seen at least ten times. This sequence joins TRBV12-3 or TRBV12-4 and TRBJ1-6, with 7 bases lining up with TRBD1. V lost 5 bases to trimming and J lost 6 bases; unmatched junction nucleotides: 4. The CDR3 is made up of 14 amino acids. The CDR3 nucleotides read TGTGCCAGCAGTCCGACAGGGCTTAATTCACCCCTCCACTTT. Protein sequence: CASSPTGLNSPLHF.

In its sample, this clonotype was seen many times. This chain links TRBV4-1 with TRBJ2-5, with 9 bases that match TRBD2. CDR1 MGHRA and CDR2 YSYEKL come from the germline V gene. The CDR3 consists of 14 residues. The V gene end was trimmed by 2 bases and the J gene end by 5 bases; junction bases not matched to a gene: 3. CDR3 loop: CASSQSGGMETQYF. The DNA for the CDR3 is TGCGCCAGCAGCCAAAGCGGGGGGATGGAGACCCAGTACTTC.

This clonotype appeared a few times. The chain carries TRBV12-3 or TRBV12-4 and TRBJ1-5; 8 bases align to TRBD1. This CDR3 spans 14 amino acids. The J segment lost 7 bases and the V segment lost 4 bases, leaving 6 bases of the junction unmatched. DNA for the CDR3: TGTGCCAGCAGTTCGCAGGGGGCTGGGCAGCCCCAGCATTTT. Translated, it gives CASSSQGAGQPQHF.

This clonotype was counted at least ten times. This chain connects TRBV9 to TRBJ2-1; unclear D gene. Germline V gene sequence: CDR1 SGDLS, CDR2 YYNGEE. V was shortened by 3 bases and J by 0 bases, with 10 bases between the two germline ends. The CDR3 has 15 residues. The CDR3 DNA is TGTGCCAGCAGCGCCTGGGTTGGCTCCTACAATGAGCAGTTCTTC. As protein: CASSAWVGSYNEQFF.

The table lists this clonotype with many counts. V is TRBV4-3 and J is TRBJ1-1; TRBD1 might be the D (5 bases). The CDR3 totals 14 residues. Germline V lookup: CDR1 LGHNA, CDR2 YSLEER. Trimming removed 3 bases at V and 0 bases at J, with 8 bases between. Here the CDR3 reads CASSHGDLNTEAFF. In DNA, the CDR3 is TGCGCCAGCAGCCACGGGGACCTGAACACTGAAGCTTTCTTT.